The clone carrying this TCR beta chain was recorded once. What it recognizes is unknown. At one of its ends the junction is not consistent with the germline gene, which may arise from a read error. The germline gives CDR1 MNHEY, CDR2 SVGAGI. The CDR3 totals 15 residues. The data originate from a study of Graves' ophthalmopathy and Graves' hyperthyroidism. The study, taken as a whole, reports: Blood also held most thyroid clonotypes expanded above 0.001 frequency. Prediction of ophthalmopathy progression reached 70.59% sensitivity and approximately 73% specificity.

Transcripts of RNA were the source for amplifying TCR beta CDR3 regions. The first round was an RT-PCR with HTBI primers, and the second round was a multiplex PCR. TCRdb passed the multiplex PCR reads through MiXCR, listing each CDR3 protein once. The data contain around 590,000 distinct CDR3 sequences, about two fifths of them seen just once; the ten biggest clones take up about 4%. Each hyperthyroidism patient was newly diagnosed, with under 2 months' duration, and aged 18 to 65. The TCR sequence derives from an adult man with Graves' hyperthyroidism. Material: peripheral blood or thyroid tissue (not recorded which). V gene TRBV6-5 combines with J gene TRBJ1-2; TRBD1 aligns across 10 bases. CDR3 DNA: TGTGCCAGCAGGGGACAGGGGCAGGCTAAATATGGCTACACCTTC. The encoded protein is CASRGQGQAKYGYTF.